This T cell receptor beta chain was sequenced in a study of vaccination and CD4 T cells after COVID-19. With the Oncomine TCR Beta short-read assay, DNA from cultured CD4+ T cells was sequenced. TCRdb passed the PCR reads through MiXCR, listing each CDR3 protein once. The sample has about 20,000 distinct CDR3 sequences; under 70% are singletons. Treatment in this sample: approximately 11-day PBMC culture with coronavirus spike peptide pools or control peptides (ViraFEST assay). CDR1 and CDR2 (germline): KGHDR, SFDVKD. This CDR3 contains 14 residues. The V end was cut by 6 bases, the J end by 0 bases, with 7 bases between. This clonotype was observed a few times. Its antigen is undetermined.

This TCR was sampled from a human donor who had recovered from COVID-19. This chain connects TRBV24-1 to TRBJ2-2; D gene unclear. Sequencing was carried out using CD4+ T cells from blood, cultured in vitro. The CDR3 sequence is CATSSTANTGELFF. The CDR3 coding sequence is TGTGCCACCAGTAGCACAGCGAACACCGGGGAGCTGTTTTTT.